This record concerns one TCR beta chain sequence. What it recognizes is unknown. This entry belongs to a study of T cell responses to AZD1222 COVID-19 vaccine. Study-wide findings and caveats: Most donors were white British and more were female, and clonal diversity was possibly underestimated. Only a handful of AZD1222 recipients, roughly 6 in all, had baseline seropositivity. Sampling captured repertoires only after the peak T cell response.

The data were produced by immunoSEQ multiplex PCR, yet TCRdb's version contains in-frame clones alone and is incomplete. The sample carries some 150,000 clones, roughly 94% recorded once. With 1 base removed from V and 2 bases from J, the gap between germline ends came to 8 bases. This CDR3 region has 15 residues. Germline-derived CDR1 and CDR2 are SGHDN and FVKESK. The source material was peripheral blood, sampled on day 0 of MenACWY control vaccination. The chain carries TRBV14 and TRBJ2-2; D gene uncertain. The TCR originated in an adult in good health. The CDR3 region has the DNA TGTGCCAGCAGCCAAGGCCAGATTAACACCGGGGAGCTGTTTTTT. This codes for CASSQGQINTGELFF.